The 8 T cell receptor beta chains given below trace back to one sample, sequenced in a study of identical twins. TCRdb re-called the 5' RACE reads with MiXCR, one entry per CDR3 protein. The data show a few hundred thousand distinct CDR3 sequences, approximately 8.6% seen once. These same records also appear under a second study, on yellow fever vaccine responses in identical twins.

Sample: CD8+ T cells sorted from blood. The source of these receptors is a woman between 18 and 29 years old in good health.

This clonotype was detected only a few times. CDR3 sequence: CASSSRGRPYEQYF. CDR3 in DNA: TGTGCCAGCAGCTCTAGGGGACGACCCTACGAGCAGTACTTC. This chain links TRBV7-6 with TRBJ2-7; either TRBD1 or TRBD2 may fit D (5 bases each). Germline CDR1 SGHVS, CDR2 FNYEAQ. Trimming took off 4 bases at V and 2 bases at J, with 12 bases between the two ends. The CDR3 spans 14 residues.

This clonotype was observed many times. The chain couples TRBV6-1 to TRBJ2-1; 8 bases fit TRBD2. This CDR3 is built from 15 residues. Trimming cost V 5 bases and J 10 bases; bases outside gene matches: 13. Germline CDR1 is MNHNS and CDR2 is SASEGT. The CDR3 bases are TGTGCCAGCAGTCCTGCGGGCGGGGGGCCGACGGAGCAGTTCTTC. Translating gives CASSPAGGGPTEQFF.

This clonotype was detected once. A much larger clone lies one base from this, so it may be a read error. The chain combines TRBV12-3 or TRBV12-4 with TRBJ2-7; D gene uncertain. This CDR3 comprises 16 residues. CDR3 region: CASSPFTPLGTYVQYF. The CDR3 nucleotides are TGTGCCAGCAGTCCTTTTACACCCCTTGGAACCTACGTGCAGTACTTC.

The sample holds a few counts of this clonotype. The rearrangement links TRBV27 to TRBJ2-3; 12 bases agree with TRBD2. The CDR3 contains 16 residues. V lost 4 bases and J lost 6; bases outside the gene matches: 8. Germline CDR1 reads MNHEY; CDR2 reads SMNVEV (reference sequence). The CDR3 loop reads CASSSTTSGSVDTQYF. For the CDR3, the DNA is TGTGCCAGCAGTTCGACGACTAGCGGGAGTGTCGATACGCAGTATTTT.

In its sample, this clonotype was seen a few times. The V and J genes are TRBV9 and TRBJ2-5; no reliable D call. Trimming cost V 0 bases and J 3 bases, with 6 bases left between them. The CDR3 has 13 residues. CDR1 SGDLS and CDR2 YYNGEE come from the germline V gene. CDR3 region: CASSVGTKETQYF. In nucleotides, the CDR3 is TGTGCCAGCAGCGTAGGGACGAAAGAGACCCAGTACTTC. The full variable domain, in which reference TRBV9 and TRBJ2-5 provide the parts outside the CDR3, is DSGVTQTPKHLITATGQRVTLRCSPRSGDLSVYWYQQSLDQGLQFLIQYYNGEERAKGNILERFSAQQFPDLHSELNLSSLELGDSALYFCASSVGTKETQYFGPGTRLLVL.

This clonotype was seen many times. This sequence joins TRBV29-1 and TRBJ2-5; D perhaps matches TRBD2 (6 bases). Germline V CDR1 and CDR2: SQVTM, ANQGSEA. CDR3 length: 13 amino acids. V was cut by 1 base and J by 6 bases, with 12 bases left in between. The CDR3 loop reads CSVEGGKYKTQYF. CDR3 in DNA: TGCAGCGTTGAAGGCGGGAAGTACAAGACCCAGTACTTC.

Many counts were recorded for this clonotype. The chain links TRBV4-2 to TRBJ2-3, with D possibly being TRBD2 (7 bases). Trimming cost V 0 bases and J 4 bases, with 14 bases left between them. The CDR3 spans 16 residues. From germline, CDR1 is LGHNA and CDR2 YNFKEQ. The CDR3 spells CASSQDEGGGPDTQYF. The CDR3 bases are TGTGCCAGCAGCCAAGATGAGGGGGGGGGGCCAGATACGCAGTATTTT.

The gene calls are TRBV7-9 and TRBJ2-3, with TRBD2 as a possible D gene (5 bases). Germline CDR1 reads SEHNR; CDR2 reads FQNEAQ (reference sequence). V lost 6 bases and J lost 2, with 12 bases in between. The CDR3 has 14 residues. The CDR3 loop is CASSRTDFTDTQYF. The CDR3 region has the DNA TGTGCCAGCAGTCGCACGGACTTCACAGATACGCAGTATTTT.